One T cell receptor beta chain is described in this entry. The target antigen is unknown. TCRdb ran MiXCR on the 5' RACE reads and lists one entry per CDR3 protein. This sample has 500,000 to 650,000 distinct CDR3 sequences, with about 20% found just once. The data were taken from a study of T-cell memory formation after mild COVID-19. The CDR3 runs 16 residues. Trimming took 3 bases from V and 2 from J, leaving 14 bases between them. Germline loops: CDR1 SGHRS, CDR2 YFSETQ. Study findings and constraints: Nothing showed for sure that second-wave clones peaking on day 37 were SARS-CoV-2 specific. Contracting clones from day 15 to 85 had balanced CD4/CD8; later expanders favoured CD4+.

The source of this sequence is an adult woman who had mild COVID-19 (a few samples of this study predate the infection). Cell type and time point are not known. The specimen sequenced was PBMCs or a T cell subset sorted from them (not recorded which). The chain carries TRBV5-1 and TRBJ2-2; possibly TRBD1 or TRBD2 for D (5 bases each). CDR3 region: CASSSSGRPNTGELFF. In nucleotides, the CDR3 is TGCGCCAGCAGCTCCTCGGGACGGCCCAACACCGGGGAGCTGTTTTTT. The full variable domain, completed using reference TRBV5-1 and TRBJ2-2, is KAGVTQTPRYLIKTRGQQVTLSCSPISGHRSVSWYQQTPGQGLQFLFEYFSETQRNKGNFPGRFSGRQFSNSRSEMNVSTLELGDSALYLCASSSSGRPNTGELFFGEGSRLTVL.